This TCR beta chain was captured in a study of neurological immune-mediated disorders. cDNA synthesis was performed by 5'RACE with 10-nucleotide random UMIs. TCRdb processed the 5' RACE reads anew with MiXCR; each CDR3 protein has one entry. The data show tens of thousands of distinct CDR3 sequences, under 4.5% seen once. Study-wide results and caveats: Phylogenetic grouping assigned the repertoires of 18 of 34 multiple sclerosis patients to a single related-CDR3 cluster, which may represent a signature. HTLV-1-associated myelopathy displayed the greatest TCR clonal expansion, and multiple sclerosis exhibited the smallest, lower than that of healthy controls. Sharing of CDR3 amino acid sequences among expanded clones across subjects was absent, suggesting private repertoires in all groups.

This CDR3 region has 13 residues. Trimming stripped 1 base from V and 2 bases from J, with 4 bases between. CDR1 and CDR2 (germline): LNHNV, YYDKDF (reference sequence). This clonotype was counted many times. Its antigen is as yet unknown. The receptor was isolated from a woman aged 50 to 60 with multiple sclerosis. This sequence joins TRBV15 and TRBJ2-3; D is ambiguous. Sequenced material: PBMCs. CDR3 nucleotides: TGTGCCACCAGCAGAGGAACCACAGATACGCAGTATTTT. Its translation: CATSRGTTDTQYF.